This T cell receptor beta chain appears in the sequencing data of a study of blood T cell repertoires in COVID-19. Trimming removed 0 bases at V and 0 bases at J, with 11 bases between. The CDR3 is 16 residues long. Germline V CDR1 and CDR2: MNHEY, SVGEGT. Clones were read by immunoSEQ multiplex PCR, and TCRdb kept only the in-frame ones, dropping some. Of more than 150,000 clones listed, 85% to 90% are singletons. V is TRBV6-2 or TRBV6-3 and J is TRBJ1-2; D unresolved. Sample: peripheral blood. The source is a man between 18 and 35 years old with acute or convalescent COVID-19. CDR3 coding DNA: TGTGCCAGCAGTTACTCCGTCACAGTTTCTAACTATGGCTACACCTTC. This codes for CASSYSVTVSNYGYTF.